The entry below describes one T cell receptor (beta chain). The antigen this receptor binds is unknown. Within one base of it there is no much larger clone, and no base qualities were kept. These data come from a study of blood T cell repertoires in COVID-19 (dated by TCRdb to 2018 to 2021). Looking at the study overall: Collaborator samples came from the United States, Italy and Spain and covered acute and convalescent phases of COVID-19. The prospective study material was composed of cDNA or gDNA derived from T cells, B-cell-depleted T cells, or PBMCs. Subjects who had been exposed to COVID-19, were actively infected with it, or had recovered from it provided the deeply sampled blood TCRbeta repertoires that made up the dataset. A freely available public database, intended as a resource for researchers studying the immune response to SARS-CoV-2, is where the repertoires were released. Samples were obtained from the ongoing ImmuneRACE study (first 160 participants) and from over a thousand subjects provided by 6 global collaborators. Sample metadata almost always included a de-identified subject ID, COVID-19 status, age in years and sex. Where available, HLA class I and class II types were obtained from metadata supplied by the sample provider rather than from assay-based typing. Overall study results and their limits: The quantity of clinical and demographic metadata differed by source and by participant and was supplied without curation.

The immunoSEQ Assay, a bias-controlled multiplex PCR, was used to amplify TCRbeta CDR3 regions from genomic DNA. Per the original workflow: The number of nucleated cells in each sample was estimated by amplification of reference gene primers within the assay. To quantify the absolute abundance of each unique TCRbeta CDR3 rearrangement, sequence reads were collapsed and filtered. For each sample, productive Simpson clonality was calculated as the square root of Simpson's diversity index across productive rearrangements. The source is immuneACCESS, and TCRdb retained only in-frame sequences with V and J called. Part of the clones is not carried over; for the studies checked, unresolved V genes explain less than half of this, and the remainder is unexplained. D and trimming were read from the DNA, whereas the V and J calls and clone size are those reported in that table. Across this sample there are a few hundred thousand clones, with roughly 86% seen only once. The biggest ten clones account for 8.5% to 14% of the sample.

In Seattle, one collaborating source enrolled patients while the infection was active and tracked those patients longitudinally over the course of disease. The collaborating institutions used their own protocols to collect whole blood in K2EDTA tubes. Collaborator samples were shipped for TCRbeta analysis as frozen whole blood, isolated PBMCs, or DNA extracted from either sample type. The clonotype was recovered from a woman younger than 45 with COVID-19, enrolled during active disease. Sequencing input: peripheral blood.

The DNA sequence reads TGTGCCAGCAGTGAAGGTGGAGTCTCTGGGGCCAACGTCCTGACTTTC. Translated, it reads CASSEGGVSGANVLTF. Recombination joined TRBV6-1 with TRBJ2-6, with no confidently assigned D gene. The CDR3, from cysteine to phenylalanine, totals 16 residues. CDR3 DNA only is kept here, 48 bases in frame from base 1. Deletion took 1 base off V and 0 bases off J, with a span of 7 bases between the germline ends. Per the germline V gene, MNHNS is the CDR1 and SASEGT is the CDR2.